The following is a T cell receptor beta chain sequence with its context. The CDR3 is 16 residues long. Germline loops: CDR1 MGHRA, CDR2 YSYEKL. Trimming removed 0 bases from V and 2 bases from J; junction bases left unmatched: 7. In the authors' workflow: Nucleated cell counts were estimated from reference gene primer amplification. Sequencing was performed with immunoSEQ multiplex PCR; in TCRdb, only in-frame clones are kept and a portion is missing. That table furnishes V, J and clone size, whereas the DNA furnished D and trimming. The sample includes roughly 150,000 clones, around 90% of them seen just once. This specimen belongs to a study of blood T cell repertoires in COVID-19.

This sequence was found in a human donor in a cohort sampled during active COVID-19. Input material: peripheral blood. The chain is built from TRBV4-1 and TRBJ2-7; 7 nucleotides agree with TRBD2. CDR3 DNA sequence: TGCGCCAGCAGCCAAGATCCCTGGGAGGGTCCCTACGAGCAGTACTTC. As protein: CASSQDPWEGPYEQYF.